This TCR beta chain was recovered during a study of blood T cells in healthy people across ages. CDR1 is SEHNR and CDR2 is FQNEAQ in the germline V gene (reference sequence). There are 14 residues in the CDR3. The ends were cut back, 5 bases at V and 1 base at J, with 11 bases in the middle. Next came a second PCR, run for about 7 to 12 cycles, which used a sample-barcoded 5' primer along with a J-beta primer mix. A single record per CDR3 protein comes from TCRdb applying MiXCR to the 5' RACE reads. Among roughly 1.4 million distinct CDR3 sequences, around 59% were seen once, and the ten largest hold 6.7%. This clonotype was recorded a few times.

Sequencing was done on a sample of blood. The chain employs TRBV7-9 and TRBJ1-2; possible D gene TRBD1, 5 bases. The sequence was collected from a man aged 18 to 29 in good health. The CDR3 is CASSGGHFNYGYTF. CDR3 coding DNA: TGTGCCAGCAGCGGAGGACATTTTAACTATGGCTACACCTTC.